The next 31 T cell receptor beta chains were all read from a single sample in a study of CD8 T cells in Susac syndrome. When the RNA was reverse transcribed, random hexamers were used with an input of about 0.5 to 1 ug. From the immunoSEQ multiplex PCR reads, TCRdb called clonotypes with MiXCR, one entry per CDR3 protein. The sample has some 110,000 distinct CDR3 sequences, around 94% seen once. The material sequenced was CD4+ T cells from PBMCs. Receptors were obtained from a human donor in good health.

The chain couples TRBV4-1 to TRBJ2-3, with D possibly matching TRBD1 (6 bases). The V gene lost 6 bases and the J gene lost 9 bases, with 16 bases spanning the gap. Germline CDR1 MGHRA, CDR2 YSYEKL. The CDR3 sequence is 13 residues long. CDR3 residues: CASRKDPTGTQYF. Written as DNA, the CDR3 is TGCGCCAGCAGGAAGGACCCTACAGGGACGCAGTATTTT.

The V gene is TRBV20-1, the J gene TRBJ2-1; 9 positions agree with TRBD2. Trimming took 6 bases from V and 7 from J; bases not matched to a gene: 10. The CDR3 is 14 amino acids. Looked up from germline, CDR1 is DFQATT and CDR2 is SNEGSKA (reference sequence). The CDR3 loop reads CSAPFSGSMNEQFF. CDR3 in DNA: TGCAGTGCCCCTTTTAGCGGGAGTATGAATGAGCAGTTCTTC.

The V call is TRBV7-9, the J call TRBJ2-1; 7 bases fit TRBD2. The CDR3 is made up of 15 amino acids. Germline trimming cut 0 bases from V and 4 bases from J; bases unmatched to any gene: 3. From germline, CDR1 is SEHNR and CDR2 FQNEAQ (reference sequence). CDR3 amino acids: CASSLARGGYNEQFF. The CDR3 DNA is TGTGCCAGCAGCTTAGCGCGGGGAGGGTACAATGAGCAGTTCTTC.

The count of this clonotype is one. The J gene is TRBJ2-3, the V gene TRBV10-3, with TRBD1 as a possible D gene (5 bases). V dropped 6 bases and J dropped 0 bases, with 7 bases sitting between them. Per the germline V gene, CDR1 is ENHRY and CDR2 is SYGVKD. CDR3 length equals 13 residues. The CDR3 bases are TGTGCCATCAGGGACACAAGCACAGATACGCAGTATTTT. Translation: CAIRDTSTDTQYF.

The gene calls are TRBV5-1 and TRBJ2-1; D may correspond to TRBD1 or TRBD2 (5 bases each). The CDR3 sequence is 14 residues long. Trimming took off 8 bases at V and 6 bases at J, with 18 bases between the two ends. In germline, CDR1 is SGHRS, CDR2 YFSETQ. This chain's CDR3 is CASSFGGVGNEQFF. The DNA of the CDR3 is TGCGCCAGTTCGTTTGGGGGAGTTGGCAATGAGCAGTTCTTC.

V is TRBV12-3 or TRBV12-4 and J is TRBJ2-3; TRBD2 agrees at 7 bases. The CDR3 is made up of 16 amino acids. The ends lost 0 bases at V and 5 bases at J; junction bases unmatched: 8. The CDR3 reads CASSLAGGRGKDTQYF. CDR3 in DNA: TGTGCCAGCAGTTTAGCGGGCGGGAGAGGAAAAGATACGCAGTATTTT.

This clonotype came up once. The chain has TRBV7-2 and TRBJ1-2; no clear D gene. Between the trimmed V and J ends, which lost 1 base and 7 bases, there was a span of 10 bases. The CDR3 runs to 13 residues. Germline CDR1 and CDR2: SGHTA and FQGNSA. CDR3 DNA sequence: TGTGCCAGCAGCTTAGTTGGGGATGCTGGCTACACCTTC. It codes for CASSLVGDAGYTF.

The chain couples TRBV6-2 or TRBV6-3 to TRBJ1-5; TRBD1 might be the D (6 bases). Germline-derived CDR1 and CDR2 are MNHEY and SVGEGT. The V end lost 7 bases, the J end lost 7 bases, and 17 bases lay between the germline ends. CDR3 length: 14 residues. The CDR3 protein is CASTDRQEGQPQHF. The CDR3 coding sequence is TGTGCCAGCACCGATCGACAGGAAGGCCAGCCCCAGCATTTT.

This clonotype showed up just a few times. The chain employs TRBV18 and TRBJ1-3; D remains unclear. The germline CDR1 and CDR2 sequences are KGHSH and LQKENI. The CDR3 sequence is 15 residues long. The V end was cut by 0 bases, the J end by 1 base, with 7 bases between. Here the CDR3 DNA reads TGTGCCAGCTCACCACCAAATGATTCTGGAAACACCATATATTTT. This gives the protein CASSPPNDSGNTIYF.

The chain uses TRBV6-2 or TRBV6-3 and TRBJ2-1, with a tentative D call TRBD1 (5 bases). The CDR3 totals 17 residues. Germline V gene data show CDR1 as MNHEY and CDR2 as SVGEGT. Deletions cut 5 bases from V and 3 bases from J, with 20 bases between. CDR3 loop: CASSPHRQGPVYNEQFF. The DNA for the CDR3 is TGTGCCAGCAGTCCCCACCGGCAGGGCCCAGTCTACAATGAGCAGTTCTTC.

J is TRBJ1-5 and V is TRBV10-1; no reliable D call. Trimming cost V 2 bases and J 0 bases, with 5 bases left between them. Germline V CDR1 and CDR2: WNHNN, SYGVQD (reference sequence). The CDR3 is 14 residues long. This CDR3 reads CASSEGYSNQPQHF. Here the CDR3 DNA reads TGCGCCAGCAGTGAGGGATATAGCAATCAGCCCCAGCATTTT.

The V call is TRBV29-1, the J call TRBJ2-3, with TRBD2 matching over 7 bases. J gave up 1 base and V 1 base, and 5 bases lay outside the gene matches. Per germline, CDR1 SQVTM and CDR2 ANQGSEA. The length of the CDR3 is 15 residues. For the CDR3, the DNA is TGCAGCGTTGAAGGTCTAGCGGCCGGCACAGATACGCAGTATTTT. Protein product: CSVEGLAAGTDTQYF.

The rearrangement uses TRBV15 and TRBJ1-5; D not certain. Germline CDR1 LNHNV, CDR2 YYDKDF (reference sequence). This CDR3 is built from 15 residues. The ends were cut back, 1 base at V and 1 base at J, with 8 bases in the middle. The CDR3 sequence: CATSRVLGSNQPQHF. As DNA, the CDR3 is TGTGCCACCAGCAGAGTCCTAGGAAGCAATCAGCCCCAGCATTTT.

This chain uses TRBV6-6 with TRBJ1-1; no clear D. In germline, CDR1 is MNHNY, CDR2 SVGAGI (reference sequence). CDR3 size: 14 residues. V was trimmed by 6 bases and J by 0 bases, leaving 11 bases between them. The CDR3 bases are TGTGCCAGCAGCCCTCCGACCCTGAACACTGAAGCTTTCTTT. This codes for CASSPPTLNTEAFF.

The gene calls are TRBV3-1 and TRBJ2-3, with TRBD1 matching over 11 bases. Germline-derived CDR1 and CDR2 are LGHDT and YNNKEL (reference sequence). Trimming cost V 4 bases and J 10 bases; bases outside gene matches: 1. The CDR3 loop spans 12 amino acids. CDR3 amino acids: CASSPGQGAQYF. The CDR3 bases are TGTGCCAGCAGCCCGGGACAGGGGGCGCAGTATTTT.

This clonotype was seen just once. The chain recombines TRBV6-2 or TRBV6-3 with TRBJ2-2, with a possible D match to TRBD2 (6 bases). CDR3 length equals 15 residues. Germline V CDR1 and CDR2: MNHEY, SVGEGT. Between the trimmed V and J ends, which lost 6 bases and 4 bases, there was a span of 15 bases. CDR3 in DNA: TGTGCCAGCAGCCGTTGGCGGGGCAGCACCGGGGAGCTGTTTTTT. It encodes CASSRWRGSTGELFF.

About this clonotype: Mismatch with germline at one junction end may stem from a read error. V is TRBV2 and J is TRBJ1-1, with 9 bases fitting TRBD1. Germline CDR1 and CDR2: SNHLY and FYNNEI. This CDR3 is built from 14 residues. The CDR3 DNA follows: TGTGCCAGCAGGCCTGACAGGGGGAACGCTGAAGCTTTCTTT. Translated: CASRPDRGNAEAFF.

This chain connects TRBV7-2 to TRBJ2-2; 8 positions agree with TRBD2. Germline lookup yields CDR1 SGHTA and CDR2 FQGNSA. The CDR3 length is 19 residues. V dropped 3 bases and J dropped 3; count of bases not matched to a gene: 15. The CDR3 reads CASSFSPVWSGSDTGELFF. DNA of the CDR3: TGTGCCAGCAGCTTTTCCCCGGTTTGGAGCGGGAGTGACACCGGGGAGCTGTTTTTT.

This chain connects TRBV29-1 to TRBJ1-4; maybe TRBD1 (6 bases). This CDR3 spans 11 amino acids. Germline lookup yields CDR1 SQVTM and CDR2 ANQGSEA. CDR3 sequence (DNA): TGCAGTTGCCTGCAGGGGGAAAAACTGTTTTTT. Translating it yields CSCLQGEKLFF.

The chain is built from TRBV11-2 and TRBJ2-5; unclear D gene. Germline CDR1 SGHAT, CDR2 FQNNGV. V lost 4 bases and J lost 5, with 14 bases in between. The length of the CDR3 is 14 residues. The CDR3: CASSSRLHAETQYF. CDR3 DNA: TGTGCCAGCAGCTCCCGTCTACATGCCGAGACCCAGTACTTC.

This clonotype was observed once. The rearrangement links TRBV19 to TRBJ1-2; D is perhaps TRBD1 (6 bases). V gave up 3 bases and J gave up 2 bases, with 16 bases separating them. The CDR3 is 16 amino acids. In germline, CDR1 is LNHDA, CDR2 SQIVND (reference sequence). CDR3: CASSMANGGINYGYTF. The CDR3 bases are TGTGCCAGTAGTATGGCTAACGGGGGCATAAACTATGGCTACACCTTC.

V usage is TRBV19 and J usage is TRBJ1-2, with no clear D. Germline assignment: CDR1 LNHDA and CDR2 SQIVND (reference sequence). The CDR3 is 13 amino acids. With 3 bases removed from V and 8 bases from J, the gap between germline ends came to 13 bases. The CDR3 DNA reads TGTGCCAGTAGTATGTCGGGTGGCGGGGGCTACACCTTC. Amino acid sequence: CASSMSGGGGYTF.

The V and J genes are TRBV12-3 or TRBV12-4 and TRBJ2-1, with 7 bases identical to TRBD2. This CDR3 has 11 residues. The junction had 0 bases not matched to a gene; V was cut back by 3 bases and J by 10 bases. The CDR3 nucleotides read TGTGCCAGCAGTTTCGGGGGGGAGCAGTTCTTC. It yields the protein CASSFGGEQFF.

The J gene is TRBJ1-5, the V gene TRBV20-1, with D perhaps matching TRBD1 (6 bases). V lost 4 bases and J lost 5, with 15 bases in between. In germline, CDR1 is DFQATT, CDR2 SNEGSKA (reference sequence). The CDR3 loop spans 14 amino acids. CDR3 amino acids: CSATPEGGDQPQHF. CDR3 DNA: TGCAGTGCTACCCCTGAGGGGGGGGATCAGCCCCAGCATTTT.

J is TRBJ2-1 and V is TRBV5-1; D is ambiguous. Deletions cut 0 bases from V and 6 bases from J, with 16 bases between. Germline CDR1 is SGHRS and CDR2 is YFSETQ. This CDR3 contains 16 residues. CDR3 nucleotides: TGCGCCAGCAGCTTGGGCGTAACAACGCTGGGCAATGAGCAGTTCTTC. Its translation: CASSLGVTTLGNEQFF. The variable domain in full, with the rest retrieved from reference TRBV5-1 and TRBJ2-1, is KAGVTQTPRYLIKTRGQQVTLSCSPISGHRSVSWYQQTPGQGLQFLFEYFSETQRNKGNFPGRFSGRQFSNSRSEMNVSTLELGDSALYLCASSLGVTTLGNEQFFGPGTRLTVL.

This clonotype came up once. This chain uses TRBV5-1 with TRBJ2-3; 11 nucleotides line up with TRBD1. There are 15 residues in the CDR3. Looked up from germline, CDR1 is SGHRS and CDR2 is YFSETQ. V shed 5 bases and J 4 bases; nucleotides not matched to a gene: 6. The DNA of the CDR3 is TGCGCCAGCAGACCAGGACAGGGGGCCTCAGATACGCAGTATTTT. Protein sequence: CASRPGQGASDTQYF.

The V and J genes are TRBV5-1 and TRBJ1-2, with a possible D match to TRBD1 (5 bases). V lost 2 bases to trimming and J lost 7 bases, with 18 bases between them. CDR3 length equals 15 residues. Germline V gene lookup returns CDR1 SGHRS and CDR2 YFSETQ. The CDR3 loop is CASSLDAGLHPGYTF. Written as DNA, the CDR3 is TGCGCCAGCAGCTTAGACGCGGGACTGCACCCTGGCTACACCTTC.

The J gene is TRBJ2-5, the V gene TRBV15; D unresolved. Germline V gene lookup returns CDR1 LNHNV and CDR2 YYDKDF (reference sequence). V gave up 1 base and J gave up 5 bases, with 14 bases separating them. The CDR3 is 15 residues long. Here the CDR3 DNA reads TGTGCCACCAGCAGAGTCCCCCGAACCGTGGAGACCCAGTACTTC. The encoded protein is CATSRVPRTVETQYF.

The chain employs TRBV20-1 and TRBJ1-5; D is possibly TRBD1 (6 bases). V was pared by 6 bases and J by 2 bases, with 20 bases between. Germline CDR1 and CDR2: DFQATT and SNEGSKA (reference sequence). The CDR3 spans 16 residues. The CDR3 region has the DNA TGCAGTGCACGCCACAGGGAACCCTTTGGCAATCAGCCCCAGCATTTT. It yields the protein CSARHREPFGNQPQHF.

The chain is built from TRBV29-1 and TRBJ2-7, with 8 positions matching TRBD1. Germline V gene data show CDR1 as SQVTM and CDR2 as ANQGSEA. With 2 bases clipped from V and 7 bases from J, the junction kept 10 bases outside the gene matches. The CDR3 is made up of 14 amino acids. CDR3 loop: CSVEFQGARREQYF. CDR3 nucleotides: TGCAGCGTTGAATTCCAGGGGGCGCGGAGGGAGCAGTACTTC.

As DNA, the CDR3 is TGTGCCAGCAGTTACTTCCCACTAGCGGGGACACAAGAGACCCAGTACTTC. It codes for CASSYFPLAGTQETQYF. The chain combines TRBV6-5 with TRBJ2-5; TRBD2 matches at 10 bases. The germline gives CDR1 MNHEY, CDR2 SVGAGI. J gave up 2 bases and V 1 base, and 7 bases lay outside the gene matches. The CDR3 loop spans 17 amino acids.